This T cell receptor (beta chain) is drawn from a study of CD8 T cells in ankylosing spondylitis (dated by TCRdb to the late 2010s). At the level of the whole study: The study set out to find disease-linked TCR variants by profiling T cell receptor beta repertoires in ankylosing spondylitis patients and healthy donors. In total, the full study cohort was made up of 85 to 140 healthy donors and 25 to 30 ankylosing spondylitis patients. Peripheral blood samples were taken, and synovial fluid was additionally collected from ankylosing spondylitis patients. Summary of the overall study and its limitations: Some motif variants had previously been reported in the synovial fluid and blood of reactive arthritis patients, which suggests shared mechanisms of disease initiation. The disease-linked clones were reported to be significantly enriched in matched synovial fluid samples from ankylosing spondylitis patients. A TCR beta motif made up of eight or nine highly homologous amino acid variants appeared to be characteristic of blood from ankylosing spondylitis patients. A CD8+ phenotype was shown by the disease-linked clones, which were found at relatively low frequencies in peripheral blood.

A word on this clonotype: Which antigen it targets is not known. The record has no base qualities; no much larger clone is one base away.

TCRdb names Illumina HiSeq 2500 as the instrument used. TCR beta libraries were prepared by quantitative 5'-RACE with molecular barcodes. The original methods were these. To identify disease-linked TCR variants, a new computational method was used, one built on a probabilistic model of VDJ rearrangement. The public reads were quality trimmed at Q25 with fastp and then assembled into clones with MiXCR by TCRdb, keeping productive beta chains. Under each unique CDR3 protein, matching rows form one entry showing the most common genes and DNA. The V and J calls were determined by TCRdb, not by the authors. The sample includes more than 100,000 distinct CDR3 sequences, with over 15% observed a single time. The top ten hold 25% to 40% of the sample. CDR1 and CDR2, per the germline V gene, are SGHTA and FQGTGA. Cut back by 1 base and 0 bases, the V and J ends lie 19 bases apart. Its CDR3 holds 18 amino acids, cysteine through phenylalanine. Only CDR3 DNA remains: 54 bases, in frame from the first base.

The V gene is TRBV7-3 and the J gene is TRBJ2-7; TRBD2 is a weak D gene call, 5 bases matching. The receptor comes from a male donor with ankylosing spondylitis. Sequenced sample: blood, either unsorted or a sorted T cell fraction (not recorded which). In nucleotide form, the sequence is TGTGCCAGCAGCTTAAACCCTTTCGGGGAGAAGGACTCCTACGAGCAGTACTTC. Its coded protein is CASSLNPFGEKDSYEQYF.